This T cell receptor (beta chain) was found in a study of blood T cells in healthy people across ages. Study-level results: Unknown CMV status may confound age-related changes in expanded clones.

The V and J ends lost 5 bases and 7 bases, in that order; junction bases with no gene match: 10. The germline CDR1 and CDR2 sequences are DFQATT and SNEGSKA (reference sequence). There are 16 residues in the CDR3. Note on this clonotype: Its antigen is still unknown.

A second about 6 to 12 cycle PCR used barcoded and J-beta primers. Using its own MiXCR run on the 5' RACE reads, TCRdb lists one record per CDR3 protein. The sample includes some 730,000 distinct CDR3 sequences, 22% of them seen just once. Sequenced material: blood. This TCR was recovered from a man in his 70s in good health. The rearrangement links TRBV20-1 to TRBJ2-2; 13 bases are shared with TRBD2. As DNA, the CDR3 is TGCAGTGCTGACTCACTAGCGGGGGGGCCTAACGGGGAGCTGTTTTTT. Its translation: CSADSLAGGPNGELFF.